The next 9 T cell receptor beta chains were all read from a single sample in a study of T cells after yellow fever vaccination. TCRdb reprocessed the 5' RACE reads with MiXCR, giving one entry per CDR3 protein. The sample holds 200,000 to 250,000 distinct CDR3 sequences, 2.5% to 3.5% seen once. The specimen was CD4+ T cells sorted from PBMCs, collected 10 days after the yellow fever booster vaccination. The receptors were sampled from a man aged 18 to 29 who received the YFV17D yellow fever vaccine.

This clonotype was detected ten times or more. The chain is built from TRBV7-2 and TRBJ1-1, with D unclear. V was cut by 4 bases and J by 10 bases, with 16 bases left in between. Germline V gene data show CDR1 as SGHTA and CDR2 as FQGNSA. This CDR3 comprises 13 residues. The CDR3 DNA is TGTGCCAGCAGCTCCGATCTGATAAAGGGAGCTTTCTTT. Protein: CASSSDLIKGAFF.

This clonotype was counted at least ten times. The rearrangement uses TRBV9 and TRBJ1-2; D gene unclear. V was pared by 4 bases and J by 7 bases, with 17 bases between. The CDR3 sequence is 14 residues long. Germline CDR1 is SGDLS and CDR2 is YYNGEE. The CDR3 region has the DNA TGTGCCAGCAGCCCCCGTCAACGGACGGGTGGCTACACCTTC. It encodes CASSPRQRTGGYTF.

This chain uses TRBV20-1 with TRBJ2-6, with 7 positions matching TRBD1. The V gene's germline CDR1 is DFQATT and CDR2 SNEGSKA (reference sequence). The CDR3 totals 17 residues. V gave up 5 bases and J gave up 2 bases; unmatched junction bases: 12. For the CDR3, the DNA is TGCAGTGCTCCACAATTAAGACAGGGTGCTGGGGCCAACGTCCTGACTTTC. Protein product: CSAPQLRQGAGANVLTF.

The sample holds many counts of this clonotype. This chain uses TRBV7-2 with TRBJ2-3; D remains ambiguous. Trimming shortened V by 6 bases and J by 4 bases, and 8 bases separated the two germline ends. There are 12 residues in the CDR3. CDR1 and CDR2 from the germline V gene are SGHTA and FQGNSA. In nucleotides, the CDR3 is TGTGCCAGCAGGCCCCAGTCAGATACGCAGTATTTT. This encodes CASRPQSDTQYF. Based on the CDR3 plus reference TRBV7-2 and TRBJ2-3, the full variable domain is GAGVSQSPSNKVTEKGKDVELRCDPISGHTALYWYRQSLGQGLEFLIYFQGNSAPDKSGLPSDRFSAERTGGSVSTLTIQRTQQEDSAVYLCASRPQSDTQYFGPGTRLTVL.

This clonotype showed up just a few times. V usage is TRBV7-2 and J usage is TRBJ1-2; tentatively, D is TRBD1 (5 bases). Germline V lookup: CDR1 SGHTA, CDR2 FQGNSA. Trimming pared 3 bases from V and 4 bases from J, leaving 9 bases between. This CDR3 spans 13 amino acids. This CDR3 is CASSLGPGYGYTF. The DNA of the CDR3 is TGTGCCAGCAGCTTGGGGCCCGGCTATGGCTACACCTTC.

This sequence joins TRBV12-2 and TRBJ1-5. TRBV12-2 represents a pseudogene. The CDR3 is 19 amino acids. The CDR3 DNA is TGTGCAAGTCGCTTAGTAATGGCAAAAAATAAAGATAGCAATCAGCCCCAGCATTTT. Protein sequence: CASRLVMAKNKDSNQPQHF.

V gene TRBV11-2 combines with J gene TRBJ2-3; 7 bases map to TRBD2. The CDR3 runs to 17 residues. The germline V gene has CDR1 SGHAT and CDR2 FQNNGV. Trimming took 4 bases from V and 0 from J; bases not matched to a gene: 10. CDR3 coding DNA: TGTGCCAGCAGCTCCCCGGCTAGCGGCACTAGCACAGATACGCAGTATTTT. It is translated as CASSSPASGTSTDTQYF.

This clonotype has only a few counts. The CDR3 coding sequence is TGCAGTGCTAGCCAGGGGTGGGGATTAAGTACGCAGTATTTT. It is translated as CSASQGWGLSTQYF. J is TRBJ2-3 and V is TRBV20-1, with D possibly TRBD1 on 6 matching bases. In germline, CDR1 is DFQATT, CDR2 SNEGSKA (reference sequence). Trimming left V 3 bases short and J 8 bases short, with 18 bases between. The CDR3 is 14 residues long.

This clonotype was observed at least ten times. V gene TRBV5-1 combines with J gene TRBJ2-4; D could derive from TRBD1 or TRBD2 (5 bases each). V lost 4 bases and J lost 0, with 14 bases in between. Germline-derived CDR1 and CDR2 are SGHRS and YFSETQ. The CDR3 is 16 amino acids. The chain's CDR3 is CASSAPGRTAKNIQYF. The CDR3 DNA sequence: TGCGCCAGCAGCGCCCCGGGACGGACAGCCAAAAACATTCAGTACTTC.